The present T cell receptor (beta chain) was sequenced within a study of T cells in tumors and immune-related adverse events. The CDR3 is 17 amino acids. V lost 2 bases and J lost 4; bases outside the gene matches: 10. CDR1 and CDR2 from the germline V gene are SGHNT and YYREEE (reference sequence). TCRdb's copy holds only in-frame clones and misses some; the assay was immunoSEQ multiplex PCR. The sample lists fewer than 25,000 clones; 80% to 95% were seen once. The sequence came from a female donor with metastatic renal cell carcinoma. The source material was lymph node tissue, sampled from a patient treated with anti-PD-1 therapy. This sequence joins TRBV5-4 and TRBJ2-2, with 8 bases fitting TRBD1. This CDR3 reads CASSFEGTGSGTGELFF. The CDR3 bases are TGTGCCAGCAGCTTCGAGGGGACAGGTTCAGGCACCGGGGAGCTGTTTTTT. Filled out from reference TRBV5-4 and TRBJ2-2, the complete variable domain reads ETGVTQSPTHLIKTRGQQVTLRCSSQSGHNTVSWYQQALGQGPQFIFQYYREEENGRGNFPPRFSGLQFPNYSSELNVNALELDDSALYLCASSFEGTGSGTGELFFGEGSRLTVL.